The 17 T cell receptor beta chains presented below share a single source sample, sequenced in a study of blood T cell repertoires in COVID-19. TCRdb's table, derived via immunoSEQ multiplex PCR, lists solely in-frame clones and lacks some. The repertoire holds about 270,000 clones, with around 83% as singletons. Sequencing was done on a sample of peripheral blood. The receptor source for this set is a man aged 80 or over with acute or convalescent COVID-19.

J is TRBJ1-5 and V is TRBV6-6; 9 bases fit TRBD1. The germline gives CDR1 MNHNY, CDR2 SVGAGI (reference sequence). The CDR3 consists of 17 residues. The trim removed 5 bases at V and 7 bases at J, leaving 15 bases unmatched. The CDR3 region is CASSPPWGTGRNQPQHF. CDR3 sequence (DNA): TGTGCCAGCAGTCCCCCTTGGGGGACAGGGCGAAACCAGCCCCAGCATTTT.

This clone was counted a few times. V usage is TRBV21-1 and J usage is TRBJ2-1; the tabulated D call, TRBD1, remains unverified against the DNA. TRBV21-1 represents a pseudogene. The CDR3 extends over 14 amino acids. The CDR3 is CASRRDQKTIWQFF. CDR3 nucleotides: TGTGCCAGCAGACGAGATCAGAAGACAATATGGCAGTTCTTC.

The chain combines TRBV9 with TRBJ1-2; no firm D call. The V gene lost 0 bases and the J gene lost 8 bases, with 17 bases spanning the gap. CDR1 SGDLS and CDR2 YYNGEE come from the germline V gene. The length of the CDR3 is 15 residues. The CDR3 spells CASSVAGRRTGGYTF. The CDR3 coding sequence is TGTGCCAGCAGCGTAGCGGGCAGGCGGACGGGGGGCTACACCTTC.

The rearrangement links TRBV19 to TRBJ2-3, with 9 bases matching TRBD1. Trimming removed 5 bases from V and 5 bases from J; junction bases left unmatched: 5. The CDR3 length is 14 residues. Germline V CDR1 and CDR2: LNHDA, SQIVND (reference sequence). The CDR3 reads CASSRDRAEDTQYF. The CDR3 nucleotides are TGTGCCAGTAGTCGGGACAGGGCCGAAGATACGCAGTATTTT.

This rearrangement joins TRBV5-1 to TRBJ1-1, with TRBD1 matching 9 bases. The CDR3 covers 14 residues. CDR1 is SGHRS, CDR2 YFSETQ, per germline. V shed 4 bases, J shed 6 bases, and the junction held 7 bases outside the gene matches. The CDR3 DNA reads as TGCGCCAGCAGCCCCGGGACAGGGTGGTCTGAAGCTTTCTTT. Protein sequence: CASSPGTGWSEAFF. Combining the CDR3 with reference TRBV5-1 and TRBJ1-1 gives the whole variable domain KAGVTQTPRYLIKTRGQQVTLSCSPISGHRSVSWYQQTPGQGLQFLFEYFSETQRNKGNFPGRFSGRQFSNSRSEMNVSTLELGDSALYLCASSPGTGWSEAFFGQGTRLTVV.

This clone turned up a few times. This sample also contains other DNA sequences that code for the same CDR3. The chain uses TRBV3-1 (or the pseudogene TRBV3-2) and TRBJ1-6; D not certain. With 1 base removed from V and 10 bases from J, the gap between germline ends came to 5 bases. The germline V gene encodes CDR1 LGHDT and CDR2 YNNKEL (reference sequence). The CDR3 contains 12 residues. CDR3 sequence: CASSQAGSPLHF. CDR3 sequence (DNA): TGTGCCAGCAGCCAAGCGGGGTCACCCCTCCACTTT.

This chain uses TRBV24-1 with TRBJ2-7, with TRBD2 identical over 11 bases. With V trimmed by 5 bases and J by 2 bases, 4 bases remained unmatched. In germline, CDR1 is KGHDR, CDR2 SFDVKD. This CDR3 region has 15 residues. CDR3 sequence: CATSAMTSGAYEQYF. In DNA form, the CDR3 reads TGTGCCACCAGTGCCATGACTAGCGGGGCCTACGAGCAGTACTTC.

This rearrangement joins TRBV10-3 to TRBJ1-6, with TRBD1 matching 9 bases. V lost 8 bases to trimming and J lost 7 bases; unmatched junction nucleotides: 6. The CDR3 runs to 14 residues. Germline lookup yields CDR1 ENHRY and CDR2 SYGVKD. This CDR3 reads CAIRRTGENSPLHF. The CDR3, as DNA: TGTGCCATCCGGAGGACAGGGGAAAATTCACCCCTCCACTTT.

This chain uses TRBV6-5 with TRBJ2-7, with D possibly TRBD1 on 5 matching bases. The V gene lost 6 bases and the J gene lost 6 bases, with 18 bases spanning the gap. The CDR3 is 14 amino acids. Germline CDR1 and CDR2: MNHEY and SVGAGI. In DNA form, the CDR3 reads TGTGCCAGCAGGTCCCCAGGGTACGCCAGCGAGCAGTACTTC. Protein product: CASRSPGYASEQYF.

As DNA, the CDR3 is TGTGCCAGCAGCCCCGACAACTCCGAAGGAAACACCATATATTTT. Amino acids: CASSPDNSEGNTIYF. The chain employs TRBV7-3 and TRBJ1-3, with no clear D. CDR1 and CDR2 from the germline V gene are SGHTA and FQGTGA. V lost 5 bases and J 4 bases, leaving 15 bases between the germline ends. The CDR3 has 15 amino acids.

The CDR3 nucleotides are TGTGCCACCGGACAGGGGGATTCAGATACGCAGTATTTT. Translated: CATGQGDSDTQYF. This rearrangement joins TRBV21-1 to TRBJ2-3; TRBD1, the table's D call, lacks a check against the DNA. TRBV21-1 is noted as a pseudogene. The CDR3 loop spans 13 amino acids.

The chain recombines TRBV27 with TRBJ1-1, with 7 bases matching TRBD1. The CDR3 has 17 residues. Germline assignment: CDR1 MNHEY and CDR2 SMNVEV (reference sequence). V shed 5 bases and J 0 bases; nucleotides not matched to a gene: 12. CDR3 in amino acids: CASSARTLRGVNTEAFF. CDR3 DNA sequence: TGTGCCAGCAGTGCCCGGACTCTCAGGGGGGTGAACACTGAAGCTTTCTTT.

The V and J genes are TRBV7-8 and TRBJ2-1; D uncertain. Trimming took 1 base from V and 0 from J, leaving 10 bases between them. Germline values: CDR1 SGHVS, CDR2 FQNEAQ. The CDR3 covers 16 residues. CDR3 amino acids: CASSLVVRLSYNEQFF. The CDR3 coding sequence is TGTGCCAGCAGCTTAGTGGTCAGACTCTCCTACAATGAGCAGTTCTTC. The variable domain in full, completed from reference TRBV7-8 and TRBJ2-1, reads GAGVSQSPRYKVAKRGQDVALRCDPISGHVSLFWYQQALGQGPEFLTYFQNEAQLDKSGLPSDRFFAERPEGSVSTLKIQRTQQEDSAVYLCASSLVVRLSYNEQFFGPGTRLTVL.

The chain links TRBV10-3 to TRBJ1-5; 7 positions match TRBD1. The germline CDR1 and CDR2 sequences are ENHRY and SYGVKD. This CDR3 comprises 13 residues. Trimming removed 9 bases from V and 0 bases from J; junction bases left unmatched: 2. The CDR3 nucleotides read TGTGCCATAGGACAGGATAGCAATCAGCCCCAGCATTTT. Protein sequence: CAIGQDSNQPQHF.

The CDR3 is CASSQDAMRAQYF. CDR3 nucleotide sequence: TGCGCCAGCAGCCAAGACGCGATGAGGGCGCAGTATTTT. V gene TRBV4-1 combines with J gene TRBJ2-3, with D tentatively TRBD2 (5 bases). Per the germline V gene, CDR1 is MGHRA and CDR2 is YSYEKL. The CDR3 runs to 13 residues. Trimming left V 0 bases short and J 10 bases short, with 11 bases between.

CDR3 nucleotide sequence: TGTGCCAGCAGTGCCCGAACCGGGACAGGGGCCACTAAGAGTTATGGCTACACCTTC. It codes for CASSARTGTGATKSYGYTF. V and J are TRBV6-4 and TRBJ1-2; 10 bases map to TRBD1. Germline values: CDR1 MRHNA, CDR2 SNTAGT. After removal of 4 bases from V and 5 bases from J, the junction contained 19 bases not matched to a gene. The CDR3 totals 19 residues.

The V gene is TRBV19, the J gene TRBJ1-2; 7 nucleotides line up with TRBD1. Germline lookup yields CDR1 LNHDA and CDR2 SQIVND (reference sequence). The CDR3 covers 15 residues. Trimming removed 3 bases from V and 2 bases from J; junction bases left unmatched: 6. The DNA for the CDR3 is TGTGCCAGTAGTATCGCCCAGACAGGGAACTATGGCTACACCTTC. It is translated as CASSIAQTGNYGYTF.